The T cell receptor (beta chain) described here comes from a study of T cell responses to AZD1222 COVID-19 vaccine. This CDR3 has 15 amino acids. The ends lost 0 bases at V and 6 bases at J; junction bases unmatched: 7. Germline values: CDR1 SGHRS, CDR2 YFSETQ. Assay: immunoSEQ multiplex PCR; the TCRdb copy retains only in-frame clones and omits some. The sample includes 150,000 or so clones, about nine tenths of them seen just once. The gene calls are TRBV5-1 and TRBJ2-7, with 9 bases that match TRBD1. Sample: peripheral blood, taken on day 0 of AZD1222 vaccination. The TCR was taken from an adult in good health. The CDR3 sequence is CASSLVGQGTLEQYF. CDR3 in DNA: TGCGCCAGCAGCTTGGTTGGACAGGGGACTCTCGAGCAGTACTTC.